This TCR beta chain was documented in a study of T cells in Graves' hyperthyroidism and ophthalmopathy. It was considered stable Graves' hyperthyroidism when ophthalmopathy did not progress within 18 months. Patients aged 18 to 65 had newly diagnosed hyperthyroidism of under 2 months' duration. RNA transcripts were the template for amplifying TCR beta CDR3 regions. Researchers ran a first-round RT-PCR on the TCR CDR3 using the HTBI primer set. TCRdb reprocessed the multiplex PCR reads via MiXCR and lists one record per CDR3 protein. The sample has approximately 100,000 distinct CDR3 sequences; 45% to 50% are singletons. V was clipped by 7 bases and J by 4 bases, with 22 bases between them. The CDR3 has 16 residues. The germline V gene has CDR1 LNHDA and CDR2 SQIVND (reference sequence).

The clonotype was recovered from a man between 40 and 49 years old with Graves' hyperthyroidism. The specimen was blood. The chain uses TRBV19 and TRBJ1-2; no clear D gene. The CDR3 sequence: CASTKMATGALYGYTF. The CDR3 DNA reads TGTGCCAGTACCAAAATGGCGACGGGAGCCCTCTATGGCTACACCTTC.